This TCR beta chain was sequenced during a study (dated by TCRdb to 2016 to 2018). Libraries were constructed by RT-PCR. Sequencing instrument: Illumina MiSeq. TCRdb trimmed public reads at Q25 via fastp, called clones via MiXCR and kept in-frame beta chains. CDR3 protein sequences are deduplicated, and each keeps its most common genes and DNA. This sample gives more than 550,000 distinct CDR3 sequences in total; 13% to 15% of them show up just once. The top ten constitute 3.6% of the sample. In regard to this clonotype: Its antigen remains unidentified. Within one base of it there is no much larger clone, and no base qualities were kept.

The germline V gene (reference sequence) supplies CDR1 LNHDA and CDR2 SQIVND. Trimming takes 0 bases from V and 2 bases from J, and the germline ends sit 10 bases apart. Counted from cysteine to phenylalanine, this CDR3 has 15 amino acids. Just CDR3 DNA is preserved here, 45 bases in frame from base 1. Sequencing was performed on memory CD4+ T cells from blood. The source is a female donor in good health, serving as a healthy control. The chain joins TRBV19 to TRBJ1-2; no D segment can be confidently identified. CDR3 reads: CASSIDHSSNYGYTF. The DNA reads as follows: TGTGCCAGTAGTATAGATCACAGTTCGAACTATGGCTACACCTTC.